These 19 T cell receptor beta chains originate from one sample sequenced in a study of blood T cell repertoires in COVID-19. Profiling relied on immunoSEQ multiplex PCR, and the TCRdb table lists in-frame clones only, not all of them. The sample holds 250,000 or so clones, 80% to 95% seen once. The sequencing sample was made of PBMCs or T cells enriched from blood (not recorded which). Receptors were obtained from a man aged 35 to 55 who had been exposed to COVID-19.

This clone was seen a few times. The rearrangement uses TRBV5-1 and TRBJ1-2, with TRBD1 identical over 7 bases. The CDR3 length is 15 residues. Trimming removed 0 bases from V and 7 bases from J; junction bases left unmatched: 9. From germline, CDR1 is SGHRS and CDR2 YFSETQ. DNA for the CDR3: TGCGCCAGCAGCTTGGAGGGAACAGGGGTTCTTGGCTACACCTTC. It specifies CASSLEGTGVLGYTF.

This clone was seen once. V is TRBV9 and J is TRBJ1-3; 9 bases match TRBD1. In germline, CDR1 is SGDLS, CDR2 YYNGEE. The J segment lost 0 bases and the V segment lost 3 bases, leaving 7 bases of the junction unmatched. This CDR3 comprises 17 residues. CDR3 nucleotide sequence: TGTGCCAGCAGCGCACAGGGGGCGCGAACCTCTGGAAACACCATATATTTT. Its translation is CASSAQGARTSGNTIYF.

DNA for the CDR3: TGTGCTAGTGGTTTTCAGACTAGCGGAACATGGACCGGGGAGCTGTTTTTT. It specifies CASGFQTSGTWTGELFF. V and J are TRBV12-5 and TRBJ2-2; 9 positions match TRBD2. The trim removed 3 bases at V and 5 bases at J, leaving 10 bases unmatched. CDR3 length: 17 amino acids. Per the germline V gene, CDR1 is LGHNT and CDR2 is FRNRAP.

The gene calls are TRBV3-1 (or the pseudogene TRBV3-2) and TRBJ2-3, with 8 bases identical to TRBD2. CDR3 length: 13 amino acids. Germline V lookup: CDR1 LGHDT, CDR2 YNNKEL (reference sequence). J was trimmed by 8 bases and V by 3 bases; bases with no gene match: 4. In DNA, the CDR3 is TGTGCCAGCAGCCAGGGACTAGGTGGTACGCAGTATTTT. Its translation: CASSQGLGGTQYF.

The table lists this clone with many counts. This chain joins TRBV12-5 and TRBJ1-5; D might be TRBD1 (6 bases). In germline, CDR1 is LGHNT, CDR2 FRNRAP. There are 12 residues in the CDR3. Trimming stripped 11 bases from V and 3 bases from J, with 11 bases between. CDR3 amino acids: CASGGHNQPQHF. CDR3 in DNA: TGTGCTTCGGGGGGCCACAATCAGCCCCAGCATTTT.

The CDR3 nucleotides are TGTGCCAGCAGGTCGGGGACAGCAATTAACACTGAAGCTTTCTTT. This gives the protein CASRSGTAINTEAFF. The V and J genes are TRBV2 and TRBJ1-1, with 7 positions matching TRBD1. Germline assignment: CDR1 SNHLY and CDR2 FYNNEI. V dropped 6 bases and J dropped 2; count of bases not matched to a gene: 9. The CDR3 is 15 residues long.

The chain is built from TRBV6-5 and TRBJ2-7; possibly TRBD1 for D (5 bases). V dropped 5 bases and J dropped 6 bases, with 14 bases sitting between them. The CDR3 is made up of 13 amino acids. CDR1 MNHEY and CDR2 SVGAGI come from the germline V gene. The CDR3 is CASSKGYPGEQYF. CDR3 coding DNA: TGTGCCAGCAGTAAGGGGTATCCCGGCGAGCAGTACTTC.

The chain links TRBV6-5 to TRBJ1-2; 7 bases align to TRBD1. With 7 bases clipped from V and 6 bases from J, the junction kept 8 bases outside the gene matches. This CDR3 has 13 residues. Germline V gene lookup returns CDR1 MNHEY and CDR2 SVGAGI. CDR3 region: CASTRQGRDGYTF. In DNA form, the CDR3 reads TGTGCCAGCACAAGACAGGGCCGGGATGGCTACACCTTC.

V gene TRBV29-1 combines with J gene TRBJ1-3; D not resolved. The CDR3 loop spans 13 amino acids. With 0 bases removed from V and 7 bases from J, the gap between germline ends came to 10 bases. Germline V gives CDR1 SQVTM, CDR2 ANQGSEA. The CDR3 nucleotides read TGCAGCGTTGAAGACAGGCGAAAGAACACCATATATTTT. Its translation: CSVEDRRKNTIYF. The entire variable domain, with the rest obtained from reference TRBV29-1 and TRBJ1-3, is as follows: SAVISQKPSRDICQRGTSLTIQCQVDSQVTMMFWYRQQPGQSLTLIATANQGSEATYESGFVIDKFPISRPNLTFSTLTVSNMSPEDSSIYLCSVEDRRKNTIYFGEGSWLTVV.

The CDR3 sequence: CASSPGQGKNTEAFF. The CDR3 DNA sequence: TGTGCCAGCAGTCCTGGACAGGGAAAGAACACTGAAGCTTTCTTT. This chain joins TRBV28 and TRBJ1-1; 8 positions agree with TRBD1. CDR1 is MDHEN, CDR2 SYDVKM, per germline. The CDR3 contains 15 residues. J gave up 1 base and V 5 bases, and 6 bases lay outside the gene matches.

This chain joins TRBV28 and TRBJ1-6, with 9 bases lining up with TRBD1. The CDR3 totals 16 residues. The junction had 6 bases not matched to a gene; V was cut back by 5 bases and J by 4 bases. Germline V lookup: CDR1 MDHEN, CDR2 SYDVKM. The CDR3 nucleotides are TGTGCCAGCAGTACCAAGACAGGGGGTTATAATTCACCCCTCCACTTT. It codes for CASSTKTGGYNSPLHF.

This CDR3 is CASSLAGEQFF. The CDR3 nucleotides read TGTGCCAGCAGTTTAGCGGGGGAGCAGTTCTTC. J is TRBJ2-1 and V is TRBV27, with D possibly being TRBD2 (6 bases). Germline V CDR1 and CDR2: MNHEY, SMNVEV (reference sequence). V lost 2 bases, J lost 10 bases, and 6 bases lay in between. The CDR3 is 11 amino acids.

V gene TRBV5-1 combines with J gene TRBJ2-7; D ambiguous. The V end lost 0 bases, the J end lost 0 bases, and 13 bases lay between the germline ends. Germline loops: CDR1 SGHRS, CDR2 YFSETQ. The CDR3 runs to 16 residues. The CDR3 protein is CASSLGGVMTSYEQYF. The CDR3 DNA reads TGCGCCAGCAGCTTGGGCGGCGTGATGACCTCCTACGAGCAGTACTTC.

The chain couples TRBV9 to TRBJ2-1; D remains unclear. Trimming cost V 0 bases and J 7 bases, with 8 bases left between them. The CDR3 sequence is 13 residues long. Per the germline V gene, CDR1 is SGDLS and CDR2 is YYNGEE. CDR3 in amino acids: CASSVVGANEQFF. The CDR3 DNA follows: TGTGCCAGCAGCGTAGTAGGAGCGAATGAGCAGTTCTTC.

V usage is TRBV9 and J usage is TRBJ2-7; TRBD2 matches 9 bases. The CDR3 has 15 amino acids. V trimming: 3 bases; J trimming: 5 bases; junction bases outside the gene matches: 9. Germline CDR1 is SGDLS and CDR2 is YYNGEE. CDR3 DNA sequence: TGTGCCAGCAGCGACCGTGGTAGCGGGAGCAACGAGCAGTACTTC. Translation gives CASSDRGSGSNEQYF.

The chain has TRBV29-1 and TRBJ2-7; tentative D call: TRBD2 (5 bases). Trimming cost V 5 bases and J 3 bases, with 14 bases left between them. The CDR3 covers 13 residues. Germline V gene data show CDR1 as SQVTM and CDR2 as ANQGSEA. The CDR3 here is CSVSRRMNYEQYF. The CDR3 coding sequence is TGCAGCGTTTCTCGGAGGATGAACTACGAGCAGTACTTC.

This clone came up once. The chain uses TRBV7-6 and TRBJ1-1; TRBD1 might be the D (5 bases). Trimming stripped 1 base from V and 1 base from J, with 19 bases between. This CDR3 comprises 18 residues. Per the germline V gene, CDR1 is SGHVS and CDR2 is FNYEAQ. DNA of the CDR3: TGTGCCAGCAGCTTAGTTCCACGGGCAGGGTTTGCGAACACTGAAGCTTTCTTT. Protein: CASSLVPRAGFANTEAFF.

The V and J genes are TRBV5-1 and TRBJ2-5; D may be TRBD1 (6 bases). The CDR3 extends over 18 amino acids. Germline CDR1 and CDR2: SGHRS and YFSETQ. Trimming pared 4 bases from V and 5 bases from J, leaving 27 bases between. The CDR3 DNA follows: TGCGCCAGCAGCACGCCAGGGGCGGAGCTAGCCGGGTCGGAGACCCAGTACTTC. Translated: CASSTPGAELAGSETQYF. The variable domain in full, completed from reference TRBV5-1 and TRBJ2-5, reads KAGVTQTPRYLIKTRGQQVTLSCSPISGHRSVSWYQQTPGQGLQFLFEYFSETQRNKGNFPGRFSGRQFSNSRSEMNVSTLELGDSALYLCASSTPGAELAGSETQYFGPGTRLLVL.

Comment on this clone: The same CDR3 also results from other DNA sequences found in this sample. The chain has TRBV12-3 or TRBV12-4 and TRBJ1-2; D not certain. Deletions cut 1 base from V and 5 bases from J, with 8 bases between. The CDR3 runs 13 residues. The CDR3 sequence is CASSLGATYGYTF. The CDR3 coding sequence is TGTGCCAGCAGTTTAGGGGCCACATATGGCTACACCTTC.